This T cell receptor beta chain was observed in a study of blood T cells in healthy people across ages. PCR was performed a second time for about 7 to 12 cycles using a sample-barcoded 5' primer and a J-beta primer mix. Each cDNA molecule was tagged by a template-switch adaptor with 12 random nucleotides. A single record per CDR3 protein comes from TCRdb applying MiXCR to the 5' RACE reads. This sample has 1.8 million or so distinct CDR3 sequences, with about 39% found just once. This clonotype was picked up a small number of times. The TCR was taken from a human donor in good health. The specimen sequenced was blood.

In nucleotides, the CDR3 is TGCGCCAGCAGCCACGGAGGACAGCTGAACACTGAAGCTTTCTTT. Amino acids: CASSHGGQLNTEAFF. The V gene is TRBV4-1, the J gene TRBJ1-1; maybe TRBD1 (6 bases). The CDR3 is 15 residues long. In germline, CDR1 is MGHRA, CDR2 YSYEKL. The V end was cut by 3 bases, the J end by 0 bases, with 11 bases between.